The subject of this entry is one T cell receptor (beta chain). The antigen is unknown. Documented time point: persistent/refractory GD, antithyroid drugs over 5 years with positive TRAb. The TCR library was made from RNA extracted from PBMCs. This record comes from a study of regulatory T cells in long-lasting Graves disease. At the level of the study: Treatment with antithyroid drugs for over 5 years, together with positive TSH receptor antibodies, meant persistent Graves' disease.

The germline V gene encodes CDR1 MNHNS and CDR2 SASEGT. The CDR3 consists of 15 residues. The trim removed 6 bases at V and 6 bases at J, leaving 11 bases unmatched. According to the study, TCR beta libraries were built with iRepertoire HTBI primers and CDR3-region Arm-PCR. MiXCR, applied by TCRdb to the multiplex PCR reads, yields one record per CDR3 protein. The sample has a few hundred thousand distinct CDR3 sequences; 23% are singletons. General observations from the study: It was peripheral blood alone, not thyroid tissue, that was studied.

The clonotype originates from a woman aged 35 to 49 with Graves disease. The V gene is TRBV6-1, the J gene TRBJ2-1; TRBD2 aligns across 7 bases. The material was peripheral blood mononuclear cells (PBMCs), obtained when the disease was refractory, from a patient treated with antithyroid drugs. CDR3 residues: CASRLPSRGFNEQFF. The CDR3 bases are TGTGCCAGCAGGCTTCCCTCGCGGGGGTTCAATGAGCAGTTCTTC.